This T cell receptor (beta chain) is drawn from a study of shared clonotypes between healthy human individuals (dated by TCRdb to about 2020). Background for the entire study: Two women and a few men aged 18 to 49 years were included in the cohort. Per donor, three plates each were used for CD4 naive and CD4 memory, two for CD8 naive, and one for CD8 memory. The study deeply sequenced blood TCR repertoires of about 5 healthy adults to estimate repertoire size and the extent of clonotype sharing between individuals. To increase sequencing depth and limit assay-specific biases, different laboratories used diverse techniques to prepare libraries and sequence TCR repertoires. Leukapheresis yielded between about 0.85 and 9.5 billion PBMCs per donor. Overall results and qualifications from the work: Pairwise subsampling led to the expectation that sequencing depth would affect the degree of clonotype sharing among donors. About 5% of naive CD4, around 3.6% of naive CD8, approximately 2% of memory CD4, and 0.4% of memory CD8 clonotypes were shared across a few donors. Even with the large sequencing depth, rarefaction of the sorted-subset datasets indicated that sequencing was incomplete. Naive subsets generally had larger estimated clonotype richness than memory subsets did. Because the study included only a small number of donors, the genetic and exposure-history diversity represented was limited. Compared with non-shared clonotypes, clonotypes shared by all four sorted-subset donors had higher generation probabilities. Only blood was sampled, and tissue TCR repertoires likely differ from those in blood.

CD8 naive samples were CD45RO-negative cells positively selected for CCR7, giving a CD45RA+CCR7+ population that excluded TemRA cells. Healthy HIV-negative adults with no recently reported acute infections or vaccinations were included as donors. Every donor was a Caucasian adult residing in Nashville, Tennessee, USA. Blood was obtained by leukapheresis, after which PBMCs were separated by Ficoll-Histopaque density gradient centrifugation and cryopreserved in liquid nitrogen vapor phase. Analytical flow cytometry was used to check the purity and quantity of every magnetically sorted T cell population. From each sorted fraction, genomic DNA was isolated and quantified by UV absorbance on a Nanodrop 2000c. To note about this clone: Its binding antigen is unknown. No quality values exist for individual bases; no much larger clone is one base distant.

TCR CDR3 regions were amplified from genomic DNA by multiplex PCR using the deep immunoSEQ assay. Extracted genomic DNA from each cell subset was distributed evenly across all wells of several immunoSEQ 96-well plates, and each plate was treated as a replicate. For sorted subsets, 150 to 250 ng of genomic DNA, equivalent to roughly 30,000 T cell genomes, went into each replicate PCR. The purified libraries were quantified using a Qubit 3.0 fluorometer, sized with a Bioanalyzer 2100, and then quantified again using the KAPA Library Quantification kit. A separate single-read 150-cycle Illumina NextSeq 550 flow cell was used to sequence each immunoSEQ 96-well plate. Processing in the source paper ran as follows. The immunoSEQ output contained only junctional sequences without quality scores, so filtering could not match that applied to full-length reads. To assign V/J genes and CDR3, sequences were annotated using PyIR, a Python wrapper for IgBLAST v1.9, with IMGT germline references. Reads were filtered out if the reads had weak V/J assignments (E-value above 1e-6), no CDR3, stop codons, out-of-frame junctions, or ambiguous translated residues. V3J clonotypes were defined as sequences sharing an identical inferred V gene, J gene, and CDR3 amino acid sequence. To compute the percentage overlap between repertoires, the number of shared unique clonotypes was divided by the size of the smaller repertoire. RTK rarefaction, the Chao1 estimator, and Recon v2.1 estimates of unobserved clonotypes were used to assess repertoire richness. OLGA was used to compute generation probabilities for all TCRbeta clonotypes that the gDNA method yielded from a handful of donors. TCRdb obtained this table from immuneACCESS and retained in-frame rearrangements with V and J assigned. These tables miss some clones; where compared with another copy, unresolved V genes account for less than half of the shortfall, and the remainder is unexplained. V and J calls and clone size are copied from that table; D and trimming were computed from the DNA. The sample contains roughly 2.1 million clones, about 93% of them found a single time. 1.5% to 2% of the sample is taken by the ten largest.

Spanning cysteine to phenylalanine, the CDR3 consists of 13 amino acids. Of all the DNA, just the CDR3 is kept, 39 bases in frame from base 1. CDR1 and CDR2, per the germline V gene, are MNHEY and SVGAGI. V drops 5 bases and J drops 3 bases, leaving 10 bases in between. The source of this sequence is a man younger than 35 in good health. Some clones in this sample may be carry-over from other donors' samples. The sequence joins TRBV6-5 to TRBJ1-1; no D segment can be confidently identified. The sequencing input was naive CD8+ T cells from PBMCs. The cell subset or site label of this sample denotes: CD45RA+CCR7+. CDR3 region: CASSGVYDTEAFF. The base sequence is TGTGCCAGCAGTGGGGTTTATGACACTGAAGCTTTCTTT.